The 6 T cell receptor beta chains reported below all come from one sample, sequenced in a study of Ad26.COV2.S vaccination and SARS-CoV-2 variants. The sample's treatment: roughly 19 received Ad26.COV2.S at low or high dose, single or two shots; several received placebo; per-sample allocation not given. Samples came from day 63 after the first vaccine or placebo injection. Sequencing used immunoSEQ multiplex PCR; TCRdb keeps in-frame clones, though not all of them. The table lists roughly 330,000 clones, 90% of them singletons, with around 5.5% in the top ten. The material sequenced was peripheral blood, taken in a trial of Ad26.COV2.S vaccine versus placebo. These receptors came from a person between 18 and 59 years old who received the Ad26.COV2.S COVID-19 vaccine or a placebo.

The chain couples TRBV11-2 to TRBJ1-1; D gene unclear. Trimming took 5 bases from V and 4 from J, leaving 11 bases between them. This CDR3 is built from 13 residues. Germline V gene data show CDR1 as SGHAT and CDR2 as FQNNGV. For the CDR3, the DNA is TGTGCCAGCAGCCCCATGTTGGGCACTGAAGCTTTCTTT. Encoded protein: CASSPMLGTEAFF.

The chain carries TRBV6-5 and TRBJ1-2; TRBD1 might be the D (5 bases). The CDR3 is 14 amino acids. The V end lost 3 bases, the J end lost 5 bases, and 13 bases lay between the germline ends. CDR1 is MNHEY and CDR2 is SVGAGI in the germline V gene. CDR3 coding DNA: TGTGCCAGCAGTTATGTGGGGGAGAGGTATGGCTACACCTTC. Translation gives CASSYVGERYGYTF.

V gene TRBV21-1 combines with J gene TRBJ2-7; whether TRBD2, the table's D call, matches the DNA was not checked. TRBV21-1 is annotated as a pseudogene. The CDR3 has 15 residues. CDR3 coding DNA: TGTGCCAGCAGCAAATTTGGGGACTCCAACGCCGAGCAGTACTTC. Translated: CASSKFGDSNAEQYF.

This sequence joins TRBV11-2 and TRBJ1-1; D is ambiguous. This CDR3 is 13 amino acids long. The V gene's germline CDR1 is SGHAT and CDR2 FQNNGV. V lost 5 bases and J lost 4, with 11 bases in between. The CDR3 here is CASSPRSSTEAFF. The CDR3, as DNA: TGTGCCAGCAGCCCCAGGAGTTCCACTGAAGCTTTCTTT.

The chain is built from TRBV29-1 and TRBJ1-1; D call uncertain. V was shortened by 3 bases and J by 0 bases, with 8 bases between the two germline ends. Germline V gene data show CDR1 as SQVTM and CDR2 as ANQGSEA. The CDR3 consists of 13 residues. DNA for the CDR3: TGCAGCGTTGAGGACGGGCTGAACACTGAAGCTTTCTTT. Protein sequence: CSVEDGLNTEAFF.

The V gene is TRBV30, the J gene TRBJ1-2; D is possibly TRBD1 (6 bases). In germline, CDR1 is GTSNPN, CDR2 SVGIG (reference sequence). The CDR3 is made up of 12 amino acids. Trimming removed 7 bases at V and 5 bases at J, with 14 bases between. CDR3 sequence reads: CASSGGGYGYTF. The DNA of the CDR3 is TGTGCCTCATCGGGGGGCGGATATGGCTACACCTTC.